These 30 T cell receptor beta chains originate from one sample sequenced in a study of response to subunit inactivated influenza vaccine. In TCRdb, the RT-PCR reads were re-called with MiXCR into one record per CDR3 protein. Among approximately 490,000 distinct CDR3 sequences listed, 6% to 9% were seen once. Material: PBMCs from blood, obtained 23 months after vaccination. The origin of the receptors is a man aged 50 to 75 who received an inactivated influenza vaccine.

This clonotype appeared a few times. The J gene is TRBJ2-7, the V gene TRBV7-2; possibly TRBD1 or TRBD2 for D (5 bases each). Trimming stripped 7 bases from V and 4 bases from J, with 20 bases between. Germline V CDR1 and CDR2: SGHTA, FQGNSA. This CDR3 contains 15 residues. CDR3 nucleotides: TGTGCCAGCACCCCAAACGGGGCTCGTGTTTACGAGCAGTACTTC. Encoded protein: CASTPNGARVYEQYF.

The J gene is TRBJ2-3, the V gene TRBV6-2 or TRBV6-3, with TRBD1 identical over 7 bases. Germline V gives CDR1 MNHEY, CDR2 SVGEGT. The CDR3 sequence is 16 residues long. V trimming: 2 bases; J trimming: 6 bases; junction bases outside the gene matches: 11. The CDR3 region is CASSYPGQQIVDTQYF. The DNA of the CDR3 is TGTGCCAGCAGTTACCCGGGACAGCAAATCGTTGATACGCAGTATTTT.

The J gene is TRBJ1-4, the V gene TRBV7-9; a weak D match, TRBD1 (5 bases). Germline-derived CDR1 and CDR2 are SEHNR and FQNEAQ (reference sequence). Trimming shortened V by 3 bases and J by 7 bases, and 15 bases separated the two germline ends. CDR3 length: 15 residues. The CDR3 DNA sequence: TGTGCCAGCAGCTTCTCAGGGAGAATCATTGAAAAACTGTTTTTT. Amino acid sequence: CASSFSGRIIEKLFF.

The chain has TRBV18 and TRBJ2-7; D is uncertain. The CDR3 runs 13 residues. The V end was cut by 5 bases, the J end by 3 bases, with 11 bases between. Germline V lookup: CDR1 KGHSH, CDR2 LQKENI. This chain's CDR3 is CASSSSIFYEQYF. CDR3 nucleotide sequence: TGTGCCAGCTCATCATCAATATTCTACGAGCAGTACTTC.

In this sample, this clonotype turned up many times. The chain uses TRBV29-1 and TRBJ1-1; 8 nucleotides match TRBD1. Germline values: CDR1 SQVTM, CDR2 ANQGSEA. With 7 bases clipped from V and 5 bases from J, the junction kept 6 bases outside the gene matches. This CDR3 region has 12 residues. The CDR3 region is CSAGQGRTEAFF. As DNA, the CDR3 is TGCAGCGCCGGACAGGGTCGGACTGAAGCTTTCTTT.

This clonotype has a handful of counts. The J gene is TRBJ2-7, the V gene TRBV6-5; TRBD1 aligns across 8 bases. The CDR3 loop spans 15 amino acids. Germline V gene data show CDR1 as MNHEY and CDR2 as SVGAGI. V dropped 4 bases and J dropped 0; count of bases not matched to a gene: 5. The CDR3 sequence: CASSSNRGSSYEQYF. Written as DNA, the CDR3 is TGTGCCAGCAGTTCTAACAGGGGGAGCTCCTACGAGCAGTACTTC.

This clonotype turned up a few times. The CDR3 reads CASSFIRDTEAFF. The CDR3 region has the DNA TGTGCCAGCAGCTTCATCAGGGACACTGAAGCTTTCTTT. The chain uses TRBV7-2 and TRBJ1-1, with D tentatively TRBD1 (5 bases). Trimming removed 3 bases from V and 3 bases from J, with 8 bases in between. The germline CDR1 and CDR2 sequences are SGHTA and FQGNSA. The CDR3 is 13 amino acids.

This clonotype was found a few times. V usage is TRBV7-9 and J usage is TRBJ1-4; the D is unclear. The CDR3 loop spans 15 amino acids. Between the trimmed V and J ends, which lost 0 bases and 5 bases, there was a span of 10 bases. Germline lookup yields CDR1 SEHNR and CDR2 FQNEAQ (reference sequence). The CDR3 loop reads CASSLAEVLNEKLFF. The CDR3 bases are TGTGCCAGCAGCTTAGCTGAGGTTCTGAATGAAAAACTGTTTTTT. The variable domain in full, with the rest retrieved from reference TRBV7-9 and TRBJ1-4, is DTGVSQNPRHKITKRGQNVTFRCDPISEHNRLYWYRQTLGQGPEFLTYFQNEAQLEKSRLLSDRFSAERPKGSFSTLEIQRTEQGDSAMYLCASSLAEVLNEKLFFGSGTQLSVL.

The chain recombines TRBV20-1 with TRBJ2-3; maybe TRBD2 (5 bases). The germline V and J ends were trimmed by 1 base and 4 bases, with 12 bases remaining between them. Germline V CDR1 and CDR2: DFQATT, SNEGSKA (reference sequence). The CDR3 has 14 amino acids. The CDR3 bases are TGCAGTGCTAGAGGAGGGCAGAGAGCAGATACGCAGTATTTT. Encoded protein: CSARGGQRADTQYF.

The chain links TRBV30 to TRBJ2-6; D possibly matches TRBD1 or TRBD2 (6 bases each). Trimming pared 0 bases from V and 0 bases from J, leaving 15 bases between. CDR1 and CDR2 (germline): GTSNPN, SVGIG (reference sequence). The CDR3 has 18 amino acids. This CDR3 reads CAWSVTRGPYSGANVLTF. The CDR3 DNA reads TGTGCCTGGAGTGTAACCCGGGGGCCCTACTCTGGGGCCAACGTCCTGACTTTC.

This clonotype showed up many times. Mismatch with germline at one junction end may stem from a read error. The genes are TRBV3-1 and TRBJ2-1; 7 positions agree with TRBD2. The CDR3 is 15 amino acids. CDR1 and CDR2 from the germline V gene are LGHDT and YNNKEL (reference sequence). CDR3 sequence reads: CASSQESGAPGTKIF. In DNA form, the CDR3 reads TGTGCCAGCAGCCAAGAGTCCGGGGCCCCCGGGACTAAGATTTTC.

This clonotype was seen at least ten times. The chain recombines TRBV7-9 with TRBJ1-2, with a tentative D call TRBD1 (6 bases). Trimming shortened V by 1 base and J by 5 bases, and 11 bases separated the two germline ends. CDR1 is SEHNR and CDR2 is FQNEAQ in the germline V gene (reference sequence). The CDR3 is 14 residues long. The CDR3 sequence: CASSLGTAKYGYTF. The CDR3, as DNA: TGTGCCAGCAGCTTAGGGACAGCGAAGTATGGCTACACCTTC.

This clonotype was seen many times. The V and J genes are TRBV5-1 and TRBJ2-2; 9 bases line up with TRBD1. J was trimmed by 2 bases and V by 4 bases; bases with no gene match: 6. Germline CDR1 reads SGHRS; CDR2 reads YFSETQ. The CDR3 runs 16 residues. CDR3 sequence (DNA): TGCGCCAGCAGCGCGATGGGACAGGGCAACACCGGGGAGCTGTTTTTT. The encoded protein is CASSAMGQGNTGELFF.

This chain uses TRBV20-1 with TRBJ2-3, with 10 bases identical to TRBD2. The junction had 8 bases not matched to a gene; V was cut back by 1 base and J by 1 base. CDR3 length equals 17 residues. Germline CDR1 reads DFQATT; CDR2 reads SNEGSKA (reference sequence). CDR3 in DNA: TGCAGTGCTAGAGCGGGTAGCGGGAGGCAAGGCACAGATACGCAGTATTTT. Amino acids: CSARAGSGRQGTDTQYF.

The CDR3 loop reads CSAWTSGRVVKDNEQFF. The CDR3 DNA reads as TGCAGTGCGTGGACTAGCGGGAGGGTGGTTAAGGACAATGAGCAGTTCTTC. The V call is TRBV20-1, the J call TRBJ2-1, with 15 bases that match TRBD2. The CDR3 is 17 amino acids. The germline gives CDR1 DFQATT, CDR2 SNEGSKA (reference sequence). V was pared by 6 bases and J by 5 bases, with 11 bases of the junction left unmatched.

This clonotype was found a few times. The rearrangement joins TRBV10-2 to TRBJ2-1, with TRBD2 matching over 12 bases. The V and J ends lost 2 bases and 7 bases, in that order; junction bases with no gene match: 3. Germline CDR1 is WSHSY and CDR2 is SAAADI. There are 15 residues in the CDR3. The DNA of the CDR3 is TGCGCCAGCAGTGAGACTAGCGGGAGGTTGAATGAGCAGTTCTTC. It is translated as CASSETSGRLNEQFF.

In this sample, this clonotype turned up a few times. V is TRBV28 and J is TRBJ1-2; D gene unclear. Germline CDR1 is MDHEN and CDR2 is SYDVKM. The CDR3 totals 14 residues. Trimming took off 6 bases at V and 4 bases at J, with 15 bases between the two ends. The CDR3 DNA reads as TGTGCCAGCAGCTTACAGAGTCCGGGCTATGGCTACACCTTC. Its protein is CASSLQSPGYGYTF.

Here the CDR3 reads CASSLSGGDSSYNEQFF. DNA for the CDR3: TGTGCCAGCAGCTTAAGCGGGGGTGATAGCTCCTACAATGAGCAGTTCTTC. The chain couples TRBV7-3 to TRBJ2-1, with 7 bases fitting TRBD2. The junction had 6 bases not matched to a gene; V was cut back by 1 base and J by 0 bases. Germline V gives CDR1 SGHTA, CDR2 FQGTGA. This CDR3 is 17 amino acids long. Looking up the rest from reference TRBV7-3 and TRBJ2-1 gives the full variable domain: GAGVSQTPSNKVTEKGKYVELRCDPISGHTALYWYRQSLGQGPEFLIYFQGTGAADDSGLPNDRFFAVRPEGSVSTLKIQRTERGDSAVYLCASSLSGGDSSYNEQFFGPGTRLTVL.

In this sample, this clonotype turned up many times. This sequence joins TRBV5-1 and TRBJ2-7; TRBD1 agrees at 7 bases. CDR1 is SGHRS, CDR2 YFSETQ, per germline. Trimming cost V 4 bases and J 6 bases; bases outside gene matches: 13. The CDR3 contains 15 residues. The CDR3 reads CASSREQGSISEQYF. CDR3 sequence (DNA): TGCGCCAGCAGCCGTGAACAGGGGTCGATCTCCGAGCAGTACTTC.

This chain connects TRBV4-2 to TRBJ2-2; D gene ambiguous. The CDR3 has 14 amino acids. Between the trimmed V and J ends, which lost 0 bases and 3 bases, there was a span of 5 bases. Germline values: CDR1 LGHNA, CDR2 YNFKEQ. DNA of the CDR3: TGTGCCAGCAGCCAAGAACGGTACACCGGGGAGCTGTTTTTT. Translation gives CASSQERYTGELFF.

This clonotype has only a few counts. The genes are TRBV5-6 and TRBJ2-1; 16 nucleotides match TRBD2. The germline CDR1 and CDR2 sequences are SGHDT and YYEEEE. The V gene end was trimmed by 10 bases and the J gene end by 7 bases; junction bases not matched to a gene: 11. This CDR3 spans 16 amino acids. DNA for the CDR3: TGTGCCTCCGGGACTAGCGGGAGGGCCAGTCTTAATGAGCAGTTCTTC. It specifies CASGTSGRASLNEQFF.

This clonotype was seen a few times. This chain joins TRBV10-3 and TRBJ1-2; TRBD1 matches at 9 bases. Germline V lookup: CDR1 ENHRY, CDR2 SYGVKD. This CDR3 is built from 16 residues. The J segment lost 0 bases and the V segment lost 10 bases, leaving 12 bases of the junction unmatched. The CDR3 nucleotides read TGTGCCAGTAGGCAACAGGGGGCGAGAACTAACTATGGCTACACCTTC. Protein sequence: CASRQQGARTNYGYTF.

This chain connects TRBV9 to TRBJ2-7; 9 nucleotides line up with TRBD1. There are 16 residues in the CDR3. The V segment lost 3 bases and the J segment 5 bases; nucleotides outside the gene matches: 12. The V gene's germline CDR1 is SGDLS and CDR2 YYNGEE. The CDR3 sequence is CASSEAMGQGSDEQYF. CDR3 DNA: TGTGCCAGCAGCGAGGCGATGGGACAGGGATCGGACGAGCAGTACTTC.

The chain carries TRBV7-2 and TRBJ2-1; TRBD2 is a possible D gene (5 bases). V dropped 2 bases and J dropped 6 bases, with 14 bases sitting between them. The CDR3 length is 15 residues. The germline CDR1 and CDR2 sequences are SGHTA and FQGNSA. The chain's CDR3 is CASSLIFGGSNEQFF. DNA of the CDR3: TGTGCCAGCAGCTTAATTTTTGGTGGGAGCAATGAGCAGTTCTTC.

This clonotype was seen more than once but under ten times. V and J are TRBV20-1 and TRBJ2-7, with TRBD2 as a possible D gene (7 bases). Germline CDR1 reads DFQATT; CDR2 reads SNEGSKA (reference sequence). V lost 6 bases and J lost 3, with 21 bases in between. The CDR3 runs to 15 residues. The CDR3 is CSAPSPAGAVYEQYF. The CDR3 coding sequence is TGCAGTGCCCCCTCCCCCGCGGGGGCCGTCTACGAGCAGTACTTC.

The J gene is TRBJ2-3, the V gene TRBV20-1; D gene ambiguous. The germline gives CDR1 DFQATT, CDR2 SNEGSKA (reference sequence). CDR3 length: 12 amino acids. V dropped 3 bases and J dropped 4 bases, with 8 bases sitting between them. CDR3 sequence: CSASKAADTQYF. DNA for the CDR3: TGCAGTGCTAGTAAGGCCGCAGATACGCAGTATTTT.

The chain couples TRBV7-3 to TRBJ2-1; 8 nucleotides line up with TRBD2. This CDR3 has 14 amino acids. The trim removed 5 bases at V and 7 bases at J, leaving 7 bases unmatched. The V gene's germline CDR1 is SGHTA and CDR2 FQGTGA. The CDR3 DNA is TGTGCCAGCAGCCCCGGGGGGGTTCGAAATGAGCAGTTCTTC. It specifies CASSPGGVRNEQFF.

The chain joins TRBV7-7 to TRBJ2-3; 9 bases are shared with TRBD2. V was pared by 8 bases and J by 2 bases, with 5 bases of the junction left unmatched. Per germline, CDR1 SSHAT and CDR2 FNYEAQ (reference sequence). The CDR3 sequence is 14 residues long. The DNA of the CDR3 is TGTGCCAGCGAGGTAGCGGGAGCCACAGATACGCAGTATTTT. Translated, it gives CASEVAGATDTQYF. Supplemented by reference TRBV7-7 and TRBJ2-3, the full variable domain reads GAGVSQSPRYKVTKRGQDVTLRCDPISSHATLYWYQQALGQGPEFLTYFNYEAQPDKSGLPSDRFSAERPEGSISTLTIQRTEQRDSAMYRCASEVAGATDTQYFGPGTRLTVL.

This clonotype was picked up a small number of times. This chain connects TRBV28 to TRBJ2-2; the match to TRBD1 covers 8 bases. Looked up from germline, CDR1 is MDHEN and CDR2 is SYDVKM. The CDR3 is 17 amino acids. The V and J ends lost 6 bases and 5 bases, in that order; junction bases with no gene match: 14. The CDR3 DNA reads TGTGCCAGCAGCCAGTTCCCTTGGACAGGGCGTACCGGGGAGCTGTTTTTT. Its translation is CASSQFPWTGRTGELFF.

This clonotype was seen only a few times. The chain employs TRBV6-1 and TRBJ2-5, with 9 nucleotides matching TRBD1. The CDR3 runs to 14 residues. V lost 6 bases to trimming and J lost 4 bases; unmatched junction nucleotides: 6. The germline V gene has CDR1 MNHNS and CDR2 SASEGT. CDR3 nucleotide sequence: TGTGCCAGCAGCCTTAACAGGGGGCGAGAGACCCAGTACTTC. Translated, it gives CASSLNRGRETQYF.